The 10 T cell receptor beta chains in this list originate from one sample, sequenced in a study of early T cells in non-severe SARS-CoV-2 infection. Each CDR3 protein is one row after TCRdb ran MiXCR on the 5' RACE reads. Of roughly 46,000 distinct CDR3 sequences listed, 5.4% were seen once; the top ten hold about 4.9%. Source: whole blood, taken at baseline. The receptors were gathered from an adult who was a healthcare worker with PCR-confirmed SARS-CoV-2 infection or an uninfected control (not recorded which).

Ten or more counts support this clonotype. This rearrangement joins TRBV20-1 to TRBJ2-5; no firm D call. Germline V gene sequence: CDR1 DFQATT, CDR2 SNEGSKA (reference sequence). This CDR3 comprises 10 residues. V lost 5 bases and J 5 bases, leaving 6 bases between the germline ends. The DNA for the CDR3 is TGCAGTGCTGCCCCGGAGACCCAGTACTTC. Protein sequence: CSAAPETQYF.

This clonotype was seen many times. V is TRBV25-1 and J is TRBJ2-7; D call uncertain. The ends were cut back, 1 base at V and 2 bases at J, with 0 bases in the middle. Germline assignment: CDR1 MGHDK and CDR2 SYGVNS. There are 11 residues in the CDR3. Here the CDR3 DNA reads TGTGCCAGCAGTGAATCCTACGAGCAGTACTTC. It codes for CASSESYEQYF.

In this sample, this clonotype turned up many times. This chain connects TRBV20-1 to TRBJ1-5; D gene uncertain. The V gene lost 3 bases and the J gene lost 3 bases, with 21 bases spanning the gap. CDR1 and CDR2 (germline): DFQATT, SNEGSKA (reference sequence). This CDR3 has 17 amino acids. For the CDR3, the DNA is TGCAGTGCTAGTGTCGCCGGAGGATTGGGAACCAATCAGCCCCAGCATTTT. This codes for CSASVAGGLGTNQPQHF.

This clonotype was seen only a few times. The DNA of the CDR3 is TGTGCCAGCAGCTTAACTTCTGCGGGCGCGGGGAGCGAGCAGTACTTC. Amino acid sequence: CASSLTSAGAGSEQYF. The J gene is TRBJ2-7, the V gene TRBV7-3; weak D call: TRBD2 (6 bases). This CDR3 has 16 residues. Trimming stripped 0 bases from V and 6 bases from J, with 18 bases between. The germline V gene has CDR1 SGHTA and CDR2 FQGTGA.

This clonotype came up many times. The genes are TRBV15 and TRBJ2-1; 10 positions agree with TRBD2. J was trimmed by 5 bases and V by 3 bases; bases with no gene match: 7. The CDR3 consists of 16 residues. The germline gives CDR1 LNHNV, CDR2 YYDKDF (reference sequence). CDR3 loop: CATSSGTSGDNNEQFF. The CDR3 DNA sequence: TGTGCCACCAGCAGCGGAACTAGCGGGGATAACAATGAGCAGTTCTTC.

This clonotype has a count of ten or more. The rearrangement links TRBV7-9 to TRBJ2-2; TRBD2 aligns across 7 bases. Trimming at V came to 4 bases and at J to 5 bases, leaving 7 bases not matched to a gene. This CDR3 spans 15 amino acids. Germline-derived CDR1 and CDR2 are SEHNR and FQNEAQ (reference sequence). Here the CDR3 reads CASSSETSSTGELFF. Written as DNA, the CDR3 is TGTGCCAGCAGCTCCGAGACTAGCTCAACCGGGGAGCTGTTTTTT.

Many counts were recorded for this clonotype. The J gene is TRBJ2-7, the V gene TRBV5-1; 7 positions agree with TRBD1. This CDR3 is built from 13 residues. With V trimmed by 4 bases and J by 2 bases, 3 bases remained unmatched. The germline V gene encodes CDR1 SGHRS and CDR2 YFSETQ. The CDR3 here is CASSQGQTYEQYF. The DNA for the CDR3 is TGCGCCAGCAGCCAGGGACAGACCTACGAGCAGTACTTC.

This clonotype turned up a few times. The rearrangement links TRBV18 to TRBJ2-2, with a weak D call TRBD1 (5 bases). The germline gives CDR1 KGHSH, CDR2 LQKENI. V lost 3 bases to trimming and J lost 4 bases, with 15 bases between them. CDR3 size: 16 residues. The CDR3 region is CASSPLEGVSTGELFF. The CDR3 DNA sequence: TGTGCCAGCTCACCCCTAGAAGGGGTATCCACCGGGGAGCTGTTTTTT.

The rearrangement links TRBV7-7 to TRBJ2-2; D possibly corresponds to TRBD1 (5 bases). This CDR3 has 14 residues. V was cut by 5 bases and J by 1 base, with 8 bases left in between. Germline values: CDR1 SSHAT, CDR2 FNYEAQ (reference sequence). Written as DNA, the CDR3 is TGTGCCAGCAGCCCTGACAGGAACACCGGGGAGCTGTTTTTT. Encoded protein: CASSPDRNTGELFF.

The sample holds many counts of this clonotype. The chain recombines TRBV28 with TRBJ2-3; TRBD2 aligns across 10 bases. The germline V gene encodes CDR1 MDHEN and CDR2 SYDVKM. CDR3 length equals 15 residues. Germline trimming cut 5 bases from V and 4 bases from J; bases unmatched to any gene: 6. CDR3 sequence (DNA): TGTGCCAGCAGTCCCGGGACTAGCGAGGCAGATACGCAGTATTTT. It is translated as CASSPGTSEADTQYF.